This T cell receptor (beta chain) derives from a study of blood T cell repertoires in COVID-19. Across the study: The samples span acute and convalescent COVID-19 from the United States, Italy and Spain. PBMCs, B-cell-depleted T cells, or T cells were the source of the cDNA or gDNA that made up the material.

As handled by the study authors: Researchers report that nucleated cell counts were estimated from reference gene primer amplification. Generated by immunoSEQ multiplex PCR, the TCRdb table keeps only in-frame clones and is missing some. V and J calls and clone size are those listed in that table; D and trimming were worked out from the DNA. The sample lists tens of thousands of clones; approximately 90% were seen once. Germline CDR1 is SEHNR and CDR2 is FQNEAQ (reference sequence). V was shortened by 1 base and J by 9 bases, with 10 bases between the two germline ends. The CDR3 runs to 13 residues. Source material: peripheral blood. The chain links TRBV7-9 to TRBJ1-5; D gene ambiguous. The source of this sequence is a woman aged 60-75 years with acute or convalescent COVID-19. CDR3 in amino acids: CASSLDSPRPQHF. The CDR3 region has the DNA TGTGCCAGCAGCTTAGACAGCCCTCGGCCCCAGCATTTT.